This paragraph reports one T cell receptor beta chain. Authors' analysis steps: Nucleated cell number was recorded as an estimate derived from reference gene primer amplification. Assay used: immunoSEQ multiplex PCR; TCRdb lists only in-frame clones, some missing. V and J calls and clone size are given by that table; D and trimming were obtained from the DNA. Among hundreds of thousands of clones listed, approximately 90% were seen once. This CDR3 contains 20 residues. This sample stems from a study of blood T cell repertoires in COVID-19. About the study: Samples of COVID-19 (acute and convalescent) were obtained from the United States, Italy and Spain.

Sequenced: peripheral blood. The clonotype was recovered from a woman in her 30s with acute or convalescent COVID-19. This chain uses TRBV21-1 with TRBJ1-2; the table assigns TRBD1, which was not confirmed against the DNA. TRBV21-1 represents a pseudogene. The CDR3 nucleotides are TGTGCCAGCAGCAAATCGTTTAACTCCTCCTGGACAGGAATACCCTATGGCTACACCTTC. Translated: CASSKSFNSSWTGIPYGYTF.